These T cell receptor beta chains were read from a single sample in a study of CD8 T cells in ankylosing spondylitis. TCRdb ran MiXCR on the 5' RACE reads and lists one entry per CDR3 protein. Of about 390,000 distinct CDR3 sequences listed, about a fifth are singletons. Sequencing used blood, either unsorted or a sorted T cell fraction (not recorded which). The source of these receptors is a male donor with ankylosing spondylitis. The CDR3 runs from the conserved cysteine through the conserved F or W. The order of the fields is D gene, clone size, J gene, V gene, CDR3 protein, CDR3 DNA. A D gene is named only where the DNA matches it firmly. Size is omitted from some rows. Given values are once, few, many or a class for expanded clones.

- | - | TRBJ2-3 | TRBV9 | CASSPRRGNTLDTQYF | TGTGCCAGCAGCCCCCGGAGGGGGAACACTTTGGATACGCAGTATTTT
- | few | TRBJ1-1 | TRBV15 | CATSARQGLTEAFF | TGTGCCACCAGCGCTCGCCAGGGGCTCACTGAAGCTTTCTTT
- | few | TRBJ2-2 | TRBV11-2 | CASRHLRTGELFF | TGTGCCAGCAGACATCTACGTACCGGGGAGCTGTTTTTT
- | - | TRBJ2-5 | TRBV18 | CASSPPSRQQETQYF | TGTGCCAGCTCACCACCGAGTAGACAGCAAGAGACCCAGTACTTC
- | few | TRBJ1-3 | TRBV20-1 | CSAPSGNTIYF | TGCAGTGCCCCCTCTGGAAACACCATATATTTT
TRBD1 | - | TRBJ1-1 | TRBV7-8 | CASSAGQGSTEAFF | TGTGCCAGCAGCGCCGGACAGGGGAGCACTGAAGCTTTCTTT
TRBD1 | - | TRBJ1-1 | TRBV6-1 | CASRTLRGRTEAFF | TGTGCCAGCAGAACTCTCAGGGGGAGAACTGAAGCTTTCTTT
TRBD2 | - | TRBJ2-1 | TRBV20-1 | CSAPHREEHYNEQFF | TGCAGTGCTCCCCACCGGGAGGAACACTACAATGAGCAGTTCTTC
TRBD2 | - | TRBJ2-7 | TRBV7-6 | CASSSIAGGPLEQYF | TGTGCCAGCAGCTCGATAGCGGGAGGGCCCCTCGAGCAGTACTTC
TRBD1 | few | TRBJ2-7 | TRBV28 | CASRSTGTGSPYEQYF | TGTGCCAGCAGGTCAACCGGGACAGGGTCCCCCTACGAGCAGTACTTC
- | - | TRBJ2-7 | TRBV20-1 | CSANTLRGGVWEQYF | TGCAGTGCTAATACCCTTCGAGGGGGGGTATGGGAGCAGTACTTC
- | many | TRBJ1-5 | TRBV28 | CASRLTGPSNQPQHF | TGTGCCAGCAGACTAACAGGGCCTAGCAATCAGCCCCAGCATTTT
- | few | TRBJ2-3 | TRBV5-8 | CASSLEGSADTQYF | TGTGCCAGCAGCTTGGAAGGGTCGGCAGATACGCAGTATTTT
- | - | TRBJ2-2 | TRBV5-1 | CASSPLTGTTGELFF | TGCGCCAGCAGCCCCCTTACGGGTACCACCGGGGAGCTGTTTTTT
- | few | TRBJ2-5 | TRBV28 | CASSFRGFETQYF | TGTGCCAGCAGTTTCCGGGGGTTTGAGACCCAGTACTTC
- | - | TRBJ2-2 | TRBV28 | CASSFSLLGSAGELFF | TGTGCCAGCAGTTTCAGTTTACTAGGGTCGGCCGGGGAGCTGTTTTTT
- | - | TRBJ2-5 | TRBV20-1 | CSGELQETQYF | TGCAGCGGGGAGCTTCAAGAGACCCAGTACTTC
- | - | TRBJ2-1 | TRBV7-2 | CASSLAIGFNEQFF | TGTGCCAGCAGCTTAGCTATAGGGTTCAATGAGCAGTTCTTC
- | - | TRBJ2-3 | TRBV30 | CAWSASDGARIHTQYF | TGTGCCTGGAGTGCCTCAGACGGCGCCCGCATTCATACGCAGTATTTT
- | - | TRBJ2-1 | TRBV12-3/TRBV12-4 | CASSYFDEQFF | TGTGCCAGCAGTTATTTCGATGAGCAGTTCTTC
TRBD1 | few | TRBJ2-1 | TRBV18 | CASSPLGQGSEQFF | TGTGCCAGCTCACCCTTGGGACAGGGGAGTGAGCAGTTCTTC
- | few | TRBJ2-2 | TRBV11-2 | CASSYTGTNTGELFF | TGTGCCAGCAGTTATACAGGGACGAACACCGGGGAGCTGTTTTTT
- | few | TRBJ2-7 | TRBV5-6 | CASSLGTGAYEQYF | TGTGCCAGCAGCTTGGGGACGGGAGCCTACGAGCAGTACTTC
TRBD2 | - | TRBJ2-1 | TRBV9 | CASSVEGRHQRGLAGVYNEQFF | TGTGCCAGCAGCGTAGAGGGACGGCATCAAAGAGGACTAGCGGGAGTCTACAATGAGCAGTTCTTC
- | - | TRBJ2-2 | TRBV2 | CASSEIRAGELFF | TGTGCCAGCAGTGAGATCAGGGCCGGGGAGCTGTTTTTT
- | few | TRBJ1-5 | TRBV27 | CASSPPVGQPQHF | TGTGCCAGCAGCCCTCCTGTGGGTCAGCCCCAGCATTTT
TRBD1 | - | TRBJ1-6 | TRBV7-9 | CASSRTGEGNSPLHF | TGTGCCAGCAGCCGGACAGGGGAAGGTAATTCACCCCTCCACTTT
TRBD2 | few | TRBJ2-7 | TRBV6-2/TRBV6-3 | CASNGLAQFYEQYF | TGTGCCAGCAATGGACTAGCGCAGTTCTACGAGCAGTACTTC
- | many | TRBJ2-2 | TRBV25-1 | CANSTGLGTGELFF | TGTGCCAACAGCACAGGGTTGGGCACCGGGGAGCTGTTTTTT
- | many | TRBJ2-1 | TRBV7-2 | CASSLLASNEQFF | TGTGCCAGCAGCTTACTGGCAAGCAATGAGCAGTTCTTC
- | many | TRBJ2-4 | TRBV20-1 | CSARENGLDSQYF | TGCAGTGCTAGAGAAAACGGTTTGGATTCTCAGTACTTC
- | few | TRBJ2-2 | TRBV4-2 | CASSQRRGGNTGELFF | TGTGCCAGCAGCCAAAGGAGGGGGGGAAACACCGGGGAGCTGTTTTTT
- | few | TRBJ2-6 | TRBV6-5 | CANSYSGQIFSGANVLTF | TGTGCCAACAGTTACTCCGGCCAAATATTCTCTGGGGCCAACGTCCTGACTTTC
- | few | TRBJ1-6 | TRBV30 | CAWSGTVSSYNSPLHF | TGTGCCTGGAGCGGGACCGTCAGCTCCTATAATTCACCCCTCCACTTT
- | - | TRBJ1-4 | TRBV5-5 | CASSPRTDTTNEKLFF | TGTGCCAGCAGCCCAAGGACAGATACAACTAATGAAAAACTGTTTTTT
- | - | TRBJ2-5 | TRBV10-2 | CATYQGLQETQYF | TGCGCCACCTATCAAGGTCTCCAAGAGACCCAGTACTTC
TRBD1 | few | TRBJ2-1 | TRBV20-1 | CSARAGTGGRSYNEQFF | TGCAGTGCTAGAGCTGGGACAGGTGGTAGGTCCTACAATGAGCAGTTCTTC